This entry lists 14 T cell receptor beta chains sequenced from one sample in a study of blood T cell repertoires in COVID-19. The method was immunoSEQ multiplex PCR; TCRdb's version includes in-frame clones alone and lacks a portion of them. The sample holds around 70,000 clones, 80% to 95% seen once. Sample: peripheral blood. These receptors all come from a man in his fifties with COVID-19, enrolled during active disease.

V gene TRBV19 combines with J gene TRBJ2-1; 7 nucleotides agree with TRBD2. The V gene end was trimmed by 3 bases and the J gene end by 4 bases; junction bases not matched to a gene: 6. Germline CDR1 and CDR2: LNHDA and SQIVND (reference sequence). The CDR3 loop spans 15 amino acids. CDR3 nucleotide sequence: TGTGCCAGTAGTATCTCGGCGGGGGTATACAATGAGCAGTTCTTC. It yields the protein CASSISAGVYNEQFF.

The chain recombines TRBV28 with TRBJ2-7, with 8 bases matching TRBD2. CDR3 length equals 14 residues. CDR1 and CDR2 from the germline V gene are MDHEN and SYDVKM. The V segment lost 6 bases and the J segment 11 bases; nucleotides outside the gene matches: 15. CDR3 residues: CASSYGAGVFGEYF. As DNA, the CDR3 is TGTGCCAGCAGCTACGGAGCGGGAGTCTTCGGGGAGTACTTC.

V is TRBV12-3 or TRBV12-4 and J is TRBJ1-4; D unclear. This CDR3 has 12 amino acids. The V end was cut by 2 bases, the J end by 8 bases, with 6 bases between. CDR3 sequence: CASSLSREKLFF. CDR3 coding DNA: TGTGCCAGCAGTTTAAGCCGGGAAAAACTGTTTTTT.

The CDR3 protein is CASSQPGVGELFF. CDR3 DNA sequence: TGCGCCAGCAGCCAACCAGGGGTAGGGGAGCTGTTTTTT. This chain uses TRBV4-1 with TRBJ2-2, with D possibly TRBD1 on 6 matching bases. CDR1 and CDR2 (germline): MGHRA, YSYEKL. V was clipped by 2 bases and J by 8 bases, with 9 bases between them. The CDR3 totals 13 residues.

The gene calls are TRBV2 and TRBJ1-3; D unclear. The CDR3 contains 13 residues. The germline V gene has CDR1 SNHLY and CDR2 FYNNEI. Trimming took off 8 bases at V and 0 bases at J, with 8 bases between the two ends. This CDR3 reads CASDRGSGNTIYF. The CDR3 DNA reads TGTGCCAGCGATCGGGGCTCTGGAAACACCATATATTTT.

V usage is TRBV28 and J usage is TRBJ2-7; no definite D call. The CDR3 length is 14 residues. Trimming pared 4 bases from V and 2 bases from J, leaving 12 bases between. CDR1 is MDHEN and CDR2 is SYDVKM in the germline V gene. The CDR3 DNA reads as TGTGCCAGCAGTTCTAGATTATACCCCTACGAGCAGTACTTC. Translation: CASSSRLYPYEQYF.

This rearrangement joins TRBV14 to TRBJ1-2; the D gene is possibly TRBD1 (5 bases). Germline V CDR1 and CDR2: SGHDN, FVKESK. The CDR3 covers 14 residues. V shed 1 base and J shed 1 base, with 7 bases lying between them. The CDR3 region has the DNA TGTGCCAGCAGCCAAGGACAGCTTAACTATGGCTACACCTTC. Its protein product is CASSQGQLNYGYTF.

This rearrangement joins TRBV5-5 to TRBJ2-1; D call uncertain. The V end lost 0 bases, the J end lost 4 bases, and 5 bases lay between the germline ends. Germline V gene lookup returns CDR1 SGHKS and CDR2 YYEKEE (reference sequence). The CDR3 consists of 13 residues. CDR3 in amino acids: CASSLAVYNEQFF. Written as DNA, the CDR3 is TGTGCCAGCAGCTTGGCGGTTTACAATGAGCAGTTCTTC.

V usage is TRBV27 and J usage is TRBJ1-2; 9 bases are shared with TRBD1. The CDR3 sequence is 14 residues long. With V trimmed by 1 base and J by 8 bases, 5 bases remained unmatched. The germline V gene has CDR1 MNHEY and CDR2 SMNVEV (reference sequence). The CDR3 region is CASSLWRQGEGYTF. CDR3 nucleotides: TGTGCCAGCAGTTTATGGAGACAGGGGGAAGGCTACACCTTC.

The rearrangement links TRBV6-2 or TRBV6-3 to TRBJ2-7; 7 bases line up with TRBD2. Germline CDR1 MNHEY, CDR2 SVGEGT. This CDR3 comprises 15 residues. Germline trimming cut 0 bases from V and 7 bases from J; bases unmatched to any gene: 9. This chain's CDR3 is CASSYSSGTKMEQYF. CDR3 DNA sequence: TGTGCCAGCAGTTACTCGAGCGGGACCAAGATGGAGCAGTACTTC.

The chain joins TRBV24-1 to TRBJ1-2; no firm D call. CDR1 is KGHDR and CDR2 is SFDVKD in the germline V gene. The CDR3 has 14 residues. V dropped 1 base and J dropped 2 bases, with 7 bases sitting between them. The CDR3 DNA sequence: TGTGCCACCAGTGATTTAACGAGGAACTATGGCTACACCTTC. This encodes CATSDLTRNYGYTF.

V gene TRBV28 combines with J gene TRBJ2-7, with 10 positions matching TRBD1. V shed 5 bases and J 4 bases; nucleotides not matched to a gene: 5. Germline assignment: CDR1 MDHEN and CDR2 SYDVKM. This CDR3 is built from 14 residues. CDR3 in DNA: TGTGCCAGCAGTCCGGGACAGGGGCTATACGAGCAGTACGTC. Amino acids: CASSPGQGLYEQYV.

The genes are TRBV9 and TRBJ2-2; no reliable D call. This CDR3 has 14 residues. Germline CDR1 and CDR2: SGDLS and YYNGEE. V lost 0 bases, J lost 0 bases, and 3 bases lay in between. The CDR3 nucleotides are TGTGCCAGCAGCGTAGCAGCGAACACCGGGGAGCTGTTTTTT. It specifies CASSVAANTGELFF.

The rearrangement joins TRBV5-4 to TRBJ2-1; the match to TRBD2 covers 9 bases. V lost 7 bases to trimming and J lost 0 bases; unmatched junction nucleotides: 5. The CDR3 is 15 amino acids. Germline V CDR1 and CDR2: SGHNT, YYREEE (reference sequence). DNA of the CDR3: TGTGCCAGCTTCCCGGGACTAGCCTCCTACAATGAGCAGTTCTTC. Protein product: CASFPGLASYNEQFF.